What follows describes a single T cell receptor beta chain. The entry originates in a study of blood T cell repertoires in COVID-19. Some clones are missing from TCRdb's copy, which holds only in-frame ones; the method was immunoSEQ multiplex PCR. The repertoire has more than 200,000 clones, around four fifths of them found once; the top ten carry around 7.9%. With 7 bases clipped from V and 3 bases from J, the junction kept 6 bases outside the gene matches. The CDR3 is 15 residues long. Germline V gene lookup returns CDR1 LNHDA and CDR2 SQIVND (reference sequence). This chain links TRBV19 with TRBJ1-4; 9 bases align to TRBD1. Sequencing used peripheral blood. The TCR sequence derives from a man aged 35-49 years with active or convalescent COVID-19. The CDR3 DNA reads TGTGCCAGTATCGACAGGGGGAAGGCTAATGAAAAACTGTTTTTT. Amino acids: CASIDRGKANEKLFF.